The 15 T cell receptor beta chains below were found in one sample sequenced in a study of CD8 T cells in Susac syndrome. Random hexamers were used to reverse transcribe an amount of roughly 0.45 to 1 ug RNA. TCRdb re-called the immunoSEQ multiplex PCR reads through MiXCR, storing one row per CDR3 protein. The sample has 75,000 to 95,000 distinct CDR3 sequences, about 96% seen once. Material for sequencing was CD8+ T cells from PBMCs. The receptors originated from a human donor with Susac syndrome.

The chain couples TRBV4-3 to TRBJ1-1; no definite D call. Germline assignment: CDR1 LGHNA and CDR2 YSLEER. V dropped 1 base and J dropped 4 bases, with 19 bases sitting between them. The CDR3 runs 17 residues. In nucleotides, the CDR3 is TGCGCCAGCAGCCAAGTCACCGATAGGGCAGGTTTCACTGAAGCTTTCTTT. It specifies CASSQVTDRAGFTEAFF.

The chain recombines TRBV28 with TRBJ1-2, with D unresolved. Germline V CDR1 and CDR2: MDHEN, SYDVKM. Trimming took off 6 bases at V and 5 bases at J, with 13 bases between the two ends. The CDR3 is 13 amino acids. CDR3 bases: TGTGCCAGCAGCCAATATGCGAGTTATGGCTACACCTTC. It yields the protein CASSQYASYGYTF.

The genes are TRBV15 and TRBJ1-2; no clear D gene. The CDR3 runs to 16 residues. V lost 1 base, J lost 4 bases, and 16 bases lay in between. CDR1 LNHNV and CDR2 YYDKDF come from the germline V gene (reference sequence). The CDR3 region is CATSRVSESGGYGYTF. CDR3 nucleotides: TGTGCCACCAGCAGAGTTTCCGAGTCGGGAGGCTATGGCTACACCTTC.

The chain joins TRBV12-3 or TRBV12-4 to TRBJ2-7; D ambiguous. Trimming left V 6 bases short and J 2 bases short, with 14 bases between. This CDR3 has 14 residues. The CDR3 protein is CASSPGPFAYEQYF. The CDR3 DNA is TGTGCCAGCAGCCCTGGGCCCTTCGCCTACGAGCAGTACTTC.

The genes are TRBV27 and TRBJ1-4; D may be TRBD1 (5 bases). Germline V gene lookup returns CDR1 MNHEY and CDR2 SMNVEV (reference sequence). This CDR3 contains 17 residues. The V end was cut by 1 base, the J end by 5 bases, with 17 bases between. The CDR3 bases are TGTGCCAGCAGTTTATGGGGCGGGGGACCGCGGAATGAAAAACTGTTTTTT. Translation: CASSLWGGGPRNEKLFF.

In this sample, this clonotype turned up once. The CDR3 protein is CAWSVVEFHGYTF. The DNA of the CDR3 is TGTGCCTGGAGTGTAGTTGAGTTCCATGGCTACACCTTC. V is TRBV30 and J is TRBJ1-2; no clear D gene. This CDR3 region has 13 residues. The V end lost 0 bases, the J end lost 6 bases, and 11 bases lay between the germline ends. Germline CDR1 reads GTSNPN; CDR2 reads SVGIG (reference sequence).

This chain joins TRBV20-1 and TRBJ1-2, with D uncertain. CDR1 is DFQATT, CDR2 SNEGSKA, per germline (reference sequence). With 1 base removed from V and 0 bases from J, the gap between germline ends came to 3 bases. The CDR3 runs to 12 residues. CDR3 coding DNA: TGCAGTGCTAGAGGAGCTAACTATGGCTACACCTTC. Its translation is CSARGANYGYTF.

The chain recombines TRBV4-1 with TRBJ1-1, with D perhaps TRBD1 (6 bases). With 0 bases removed from V and 1 base from J, the gap between germline ends came to 9 bases. Germline assignment: CDR1 MGHRA and CDR2 YSYEKL. The CDR3 length is 15 residues. Here the CDR3 DNA reads TGCGCCAGCAGCCAAGAAAGGGGGTCGAACACTGAAGCTTTCTTT. It specifies CASSQERGSNTEAFF.

The chain employs TRBV7-8 and TRBJ2-7; 7 positions agree with TRBD2. This CDR3 contains 16 residues. Germline V gene data show CDR1 as SGHVS and CDR2 as FQNEAQ. V shed 5 bases and J 2 bases; nucleotides not matched to a gene: 12. The CDR3 protein is CASSPRWGGGTYEQYF. As DNA, the CDR3 is TGTGCCAGCAGCCCCCGTTGGGGCGGGGGTACCTACGAGCAGTACTTC.

This clonotype was seen only once. V and J are TRBV29-1 and TRBJ2-5, with a weak D call TRBD2 (5 bases). The CDR3 has 11 amino acids. Trimming stripped 7 bases from V and 4 bases from J, with 10 bases between. In germline, CDR1 is SQVTM, CDR2 ANQGSEA. The CDR3 is CSGGEGETQYF. The CDR3 DNA is TGCAGCGGGGGAGAGGGAGAGACCCAGTACTTC.

The chain links TRBV4-2 to TRBJ1-2; 7 nucleotides match TRBD1. Unmatched junction bases numbered 10, after V lost 3 bases and J lost 6 bases. The CDR3 runs to 15 residues. Germline loops: CDR1 LGHNA, CDR2 YNFKEQ. The CDR3 sequence: CASSHNPPGQNGYTF. The CDR3 region has the DNA TGTGCCAGCAGCCATAACCCACCGGGACAGAATGGCTACACCTTC.

In this sample, this clonotype turned up once. V gene TRBV20-1 combines with J gene TRBJ1-2; D gene uncertain. Trimming cost V 0 bases and J 4 bases, with 18 bases left between them. CDR1 and CDR2 (germline): DFQATT, SNEGSKA (reference sequence). CDR3 size: 16 residues. CDR3 sequence reads: CSARDTLDLQPYGYTF. The CDR3 DNA reads as TGCAGTGCTAGAGATACCTTGGATCTGCAACCCTATGGCTACACCTTC.

The chain recombines TRBV9 with TRBJ1-2; D gene ambiguous. The CDR3 extends over 12 amino acids. V was trimmed by 0 bases and J by 8 bases, leaving 8 bases between them. Germline CDR1 SGDLS, CDR2 YYNGEE. The CDR3 nucleotides read TGTGCCAGCAGCGTAGAGGGTTACGGCTACACCTTC. It is translated as CASSVEGYGYTF.

The rearrangement uses TRBV7-9 and TRBJ2-7, with 9 positions matching TRBD1. CDR3 length equals 15 residues. In germline, CDR1 is SEHNR, CDR2 FQNEAQ (reference sequence). The V segment lost 6 bases and the J segment 3 bases; nucleotides outside the gene matches: 9. As DNA, the CDR3 is TGTGCCAGCAGGCAAGACAGGGGGGAGTTCTACGAGCAGTACTTC. Its translation: CASRQDRGEFYEQYF.

The V gene is TRBV12-3 or TRBV12-4, the J gene TRBJ1-2; D call uncertain. V dropped 2 bases and J dropped 7 bases, with 8 bases sitting between them. This CDR3 has 12 residues. This CDR3 is CASSLSYRGYTF. In DNA, the CDR3 is TGTGCCAGCAGTTTAAGTTATCGTGGCTACACCTTC.